This entry lists 2 T cell receptor beta chains sequenced from one sample in a study of blood T cell repertoires in COVID-19 (dated by TCRdb to the early 2020s). Libraries were prepared through the immunoSEQ multiplex PCR assay. TCRdb re-hosts the immuneACCESS table, in-frame sequences only. Its copies lack some clones; in the studies checked, an unresolved V gene accounts for under half of them, and the cause for the rest is not known. For this sample the table gives around 74,000 clones, of which over 85% were detected only once. About 16% of the sample belongs to the ten largest clones. The sample consisted of peripheral blood. The receptors derive from an elderly woman with active or convalescent COVID-19.

This chain uses TRBV19 with TRBJ2-2; 10 bases align to TRBD1. Germline V gene sequence: CDR1 LNHDA, CDR2 SQIVND (reference sequence). V lost 3 bases and J lost 7; bases outside the gene matches: 2. The CDR3 is made up of 14 amino acids. The CDR3: CASSIRTGGGELFF. DNA for the CDR3: TGTGCCAGTAGTATCCGGACAGGGGGCGGGGAGCTGTTTTTT.

The CDR3 nucleotides are TGTGCCAGCAGCTTGGACATACGTCAGGGCGGGGAGCTGTTTTTT. Protein product: CASSLDIRQGGELFF. The rearrangement uses TRBV11-2 and TRBJ2-2; D possibly corresponds to TRBD1 (5 bases). The CDR3 has 15 residues. Trimming stripped 3 bases from V and 7 bases from J, with 15 bases between. CDR1 SGHAT and CDR2 FQNNGV come from the germline V gene. Drawing the rest from reference TRBV11-2 and TRBJ2-2, the complete variable domain is EAGVAQSPRYKIIEKRQSVAFWCNPISGHATLYWYQQILGQGPKLLIQFQNNGVVDDSQLPKDRFSAERLKGVDSTLKIQPAKLEDSAVYLCASSLDIRQGGELFFGEGSRLTVL.